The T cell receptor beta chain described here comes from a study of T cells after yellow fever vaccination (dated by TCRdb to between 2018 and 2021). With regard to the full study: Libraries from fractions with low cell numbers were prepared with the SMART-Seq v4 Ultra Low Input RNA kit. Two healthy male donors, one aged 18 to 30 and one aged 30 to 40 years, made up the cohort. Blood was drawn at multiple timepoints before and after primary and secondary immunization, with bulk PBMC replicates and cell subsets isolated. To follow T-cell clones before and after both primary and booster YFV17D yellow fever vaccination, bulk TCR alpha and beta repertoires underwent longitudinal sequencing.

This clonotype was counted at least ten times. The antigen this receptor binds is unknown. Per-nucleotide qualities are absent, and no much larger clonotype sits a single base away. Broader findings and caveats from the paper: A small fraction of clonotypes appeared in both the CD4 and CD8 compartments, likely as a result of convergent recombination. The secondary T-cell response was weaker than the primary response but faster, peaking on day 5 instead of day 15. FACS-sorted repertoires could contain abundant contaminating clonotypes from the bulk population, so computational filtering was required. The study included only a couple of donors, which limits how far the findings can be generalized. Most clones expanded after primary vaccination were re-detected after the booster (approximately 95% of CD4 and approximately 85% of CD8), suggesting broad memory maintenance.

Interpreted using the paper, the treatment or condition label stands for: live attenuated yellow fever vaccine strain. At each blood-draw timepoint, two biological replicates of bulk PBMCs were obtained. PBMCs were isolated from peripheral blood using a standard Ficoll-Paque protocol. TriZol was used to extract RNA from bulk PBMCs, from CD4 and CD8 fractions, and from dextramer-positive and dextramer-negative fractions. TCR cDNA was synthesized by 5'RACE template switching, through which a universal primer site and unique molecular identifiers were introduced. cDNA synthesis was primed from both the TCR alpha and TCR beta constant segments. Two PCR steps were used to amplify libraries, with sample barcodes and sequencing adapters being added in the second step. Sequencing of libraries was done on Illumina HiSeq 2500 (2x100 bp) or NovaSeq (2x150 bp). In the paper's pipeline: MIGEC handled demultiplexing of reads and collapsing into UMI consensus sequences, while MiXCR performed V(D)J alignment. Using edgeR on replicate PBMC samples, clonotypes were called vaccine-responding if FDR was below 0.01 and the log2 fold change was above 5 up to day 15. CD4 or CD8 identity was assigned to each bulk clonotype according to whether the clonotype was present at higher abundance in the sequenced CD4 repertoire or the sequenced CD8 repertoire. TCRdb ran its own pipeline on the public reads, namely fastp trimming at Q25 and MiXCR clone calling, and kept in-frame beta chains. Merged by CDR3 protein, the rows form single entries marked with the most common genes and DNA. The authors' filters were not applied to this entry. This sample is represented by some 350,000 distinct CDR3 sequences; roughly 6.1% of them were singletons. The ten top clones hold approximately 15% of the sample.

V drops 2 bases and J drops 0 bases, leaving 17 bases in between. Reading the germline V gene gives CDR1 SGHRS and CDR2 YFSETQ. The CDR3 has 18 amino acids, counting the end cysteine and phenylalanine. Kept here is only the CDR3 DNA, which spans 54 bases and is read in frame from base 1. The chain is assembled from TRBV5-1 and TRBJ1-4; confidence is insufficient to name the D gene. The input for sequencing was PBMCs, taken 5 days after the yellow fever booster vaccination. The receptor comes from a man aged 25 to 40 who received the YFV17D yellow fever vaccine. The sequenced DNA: TGCGCCAGCAGCTTCCAGACATTCCGCCCTGCAACTAATGAAAAACTGTTTTTT. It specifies CASSFQTFRPATNEKLFF.